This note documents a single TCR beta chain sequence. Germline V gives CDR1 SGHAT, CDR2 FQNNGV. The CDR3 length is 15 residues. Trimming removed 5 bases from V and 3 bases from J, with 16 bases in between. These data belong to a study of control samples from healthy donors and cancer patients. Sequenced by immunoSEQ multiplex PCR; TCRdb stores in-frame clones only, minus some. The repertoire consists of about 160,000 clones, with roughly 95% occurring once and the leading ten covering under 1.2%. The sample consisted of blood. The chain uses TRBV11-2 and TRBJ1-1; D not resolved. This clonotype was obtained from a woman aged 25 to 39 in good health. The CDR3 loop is CASSPLEPWDTEAFF. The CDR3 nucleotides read TGTGCCAGCAGCCCCCTGGAACCCTGGGACACTGAAGCTTTCTTT.